The present T cell receptor (beta chain) was sequenced within a study of blood T cell repertoires in COVID-19. Across the study: The origin of the acute and convalescent COVID-19 samples was the United States, Italy and Spain.

This CDR3 comprises 15 residues. Germline V lookup: CDR1 LGHNA, CDR2 YNFKEQ. V lost 5 bases to trimming and J lost 0 bases, with 13 bases between them. Source study methods: The authors estimated nucleated cell counts from reference gene primer amplification. This table comes from immunoSEQ multiplex PCR, and its TCRdb copy is limited to in-frame clones, with some not included. The V and J calls and clone size are taken from that table; D and trimming were inferred from the DNA. This sample carries roughly 250,000 clones, 80% to 90% of them seen once, and the ten largest clones take 3.5% to 5.5%. The participants were between about 18 and 95 years old and came from under 25 US areas.

The J gene is TRBJ1-1, the V gene TRBV4-2; D is unclear. This TCR came from a woman in her 30s who had recovered from COVID-19. The sequencing sample was made of PBMCs or T cells enriched from blood (not recorded which). CDR3 DNA sequence: TGTGCCAGCAGCGAGGTTTTGGCAGTGAACACTGAAGCTTTCTTT. Translation gives CASSEVLAVNTEAFF.